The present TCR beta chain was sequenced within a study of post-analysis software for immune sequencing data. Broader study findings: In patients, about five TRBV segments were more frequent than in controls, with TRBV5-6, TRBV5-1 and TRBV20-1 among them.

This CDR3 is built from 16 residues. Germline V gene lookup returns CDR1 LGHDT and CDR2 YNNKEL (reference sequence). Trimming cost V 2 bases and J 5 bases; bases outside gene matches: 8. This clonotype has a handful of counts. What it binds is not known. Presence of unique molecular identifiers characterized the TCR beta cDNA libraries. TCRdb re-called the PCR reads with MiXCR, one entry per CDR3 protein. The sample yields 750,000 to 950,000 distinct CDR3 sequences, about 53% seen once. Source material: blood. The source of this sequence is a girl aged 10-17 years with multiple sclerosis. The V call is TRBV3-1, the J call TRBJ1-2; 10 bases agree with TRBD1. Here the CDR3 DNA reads TGTGCCAGCAGCCAACCTCCCGGGACAGGGGCTTATGGCTACACCTTC. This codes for CASSQPPGTGAYGYTF. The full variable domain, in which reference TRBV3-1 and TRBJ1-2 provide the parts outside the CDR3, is DTAVSQTPKYLVTQMGNDKSIKCEQNLGHDTMYWYKQDSKKFLKIMFSYNNKELIINETVPNRFSPKSPDKAHLNLHINSLELGDSAVYFCASSQPPGTGAYGYTFGSGTRLTVV.